The T cell receptor beta chain described here comes from a study of T cells in localized non-small cell lung cancer (dated by TCRdb to the early 2020s). Broadly, across the study: T cell repertoires of approximately 250 early-stage NSCLC patients were analyzed, with tumors being compared against uninvolved tumor-adjacent lungs. All 240 or so NSCLC patients in the cohort were treatment-naive and had localized lung tumors that were resected. The mean age of the NSCLC patients was around 67 years, with 120 to 150 men and about a hundred women. Overall study results and their limits: Of the top 100 tumor clones, a median of roughly 56 were detected in paired uninvolved adjacent lung; some 28 were also among that lung's top 100. Because multi-region tumor sequencing was not performed, intratumor heterogeneity could not be ruled out. Because the study design was exploratory, TCR variables were selected using unadjusted p-values without false-discovery rate correction. The highest T cell clonality was observed in uninvolved tumor-adjacent lung, where clonality exceeded that of tumor, suggesting that antigenic responses were more focused in uninvolved tumor-adjacent lung. Longer overall survival was associated with higher T cell density in blood, whereas shorter survival was associated with higher clonality in adjacent lung.

At diagnosis, tumor, uninvolved tumor-adjacent lung and peripheral blood were collected and then preserved as a mix of FFPE and fresh-frozen material. Blood samples were analyzed as peripheral blood mononuclear cells for TCR repertoire profiling. Between the V and J ends, shortened by 9 bases and 2 bases respectively, the junction contains 6 bases. The CDR3, from cysteine to phenylalanine, totals 11 residues. The retained sequence is limited to the CDR3, 33 bases, with the frame set at the first base. For CDR1 and CDR2, the germline V gene lists SGHTA and FQGNSA. The immunoSEQ Assay was used to sequence TCR beta CDR3 regions from DNA. The source study handled its data this way. T cell density was computed as TCR beta template counts normalized to usable DNA estimated by amplifying housekeeping genes. The preseqR package was used to estimate richness by extrapolating to 400,000 templates for PBMC samples and to 120,000 templates for tissue samples. Clonality was defined as one minus Pielou's evenness. Tissue-enriched TCRs were identified through differential abundance testing performed on productive amino-acid clonotypes, with a minimum total count of 5 and an alpha of 0.1. The Jaccard Index and the Morisita Overlap Index were used to quantify repertoire overlap between compartments. GLIPH grouped TCR beta CDR3s together with public tetramer-defined viral CDR3s, and a viral motif had to include at least three viral sequences and show V-gene enrichment. TCRdb re-hosts the immuneACCESS table, in-frame sequences only. Its copies lack some clones; in the studies checked, an unresolved V gene accounts for under half of them, and the cause for the rest is not known. V and J calls and clone size follow that table, whereas D and trimming were derived from the DNA. Counted in this sample were 28,000 or so clones; about 91% of them appeared once. The top ten clones comprise roughly 4.1% of the sample.

As concerns this clone: Its antigen specificity is not known. No base-level quality is on record; no much larger clone is a single base apart.

The receptor chain draws on TRBV7-2 and TRBJ2-3; no D gene call is confident. The sequences come from peripheral blood, collected before any cancer treatment. The clonotype comes from a female donor at least 60 years old with stage II squamous cell lung carcinoma. The sequence in DNA is TGTGCCAGTTCAAACACAGATACGCAGTATTTT. This gives the protein CASSNTDTQYF.